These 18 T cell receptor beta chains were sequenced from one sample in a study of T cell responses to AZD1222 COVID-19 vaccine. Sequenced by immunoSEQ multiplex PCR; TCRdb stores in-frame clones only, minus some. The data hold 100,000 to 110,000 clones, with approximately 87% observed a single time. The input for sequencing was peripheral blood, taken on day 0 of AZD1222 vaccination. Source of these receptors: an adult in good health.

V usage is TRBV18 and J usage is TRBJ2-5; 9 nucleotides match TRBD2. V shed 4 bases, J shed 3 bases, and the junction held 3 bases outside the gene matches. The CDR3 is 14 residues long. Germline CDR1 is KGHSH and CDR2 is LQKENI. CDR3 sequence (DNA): TGTGCCAGCTCACTTAGCGGGAGTGAAGAGACCCAGTACTTC. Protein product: CASSLSGSEETQYF.

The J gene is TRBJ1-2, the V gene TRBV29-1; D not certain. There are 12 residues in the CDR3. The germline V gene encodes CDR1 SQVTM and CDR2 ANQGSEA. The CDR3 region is CTEGPVNYGYTF. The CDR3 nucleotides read TGCACCGAAGGTCCAGTTAACTATGGCTACACCTTC.

The CDR3 is CASSQDNFPGGYTF. CDR3 DNA sequence: TGCGCCAGCAGCCAGGACAACTTTCCCGGGGGCTACACCTTC. J is TRBJ1-2 and V is TRBV4-1, with D possibly being TRBD1 (5 bases). Germline V lookup: CDR1 MGHRA, CDR2 YSYEKL. The CDR3 loop spans 14 amino acids. Trimming left V 3 bases short and J 8 bases short, with 16 bases between.

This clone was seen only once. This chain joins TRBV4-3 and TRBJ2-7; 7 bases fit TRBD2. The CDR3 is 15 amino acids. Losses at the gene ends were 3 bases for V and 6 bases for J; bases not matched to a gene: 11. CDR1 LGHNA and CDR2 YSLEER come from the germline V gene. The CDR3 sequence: CASSHTRGGDGEQYF. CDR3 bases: TGCGCCAGCAGCCACACCCGTGGGGGGGACGGCGAGCAGTACTTC.

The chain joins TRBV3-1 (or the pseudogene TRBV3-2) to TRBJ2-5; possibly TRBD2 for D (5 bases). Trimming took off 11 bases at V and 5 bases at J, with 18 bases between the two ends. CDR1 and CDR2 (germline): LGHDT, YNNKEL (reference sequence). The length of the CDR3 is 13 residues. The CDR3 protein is CAAGSAGRETQYF. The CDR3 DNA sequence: TGTGCCGCCGGGTCCGCGGGCCGGGAGACCCAGTACTTC.

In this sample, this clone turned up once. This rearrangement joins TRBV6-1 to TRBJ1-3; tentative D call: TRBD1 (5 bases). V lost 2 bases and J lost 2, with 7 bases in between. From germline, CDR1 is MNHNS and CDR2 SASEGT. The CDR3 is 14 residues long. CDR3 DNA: TGTGCCAGCAGTGAAACAGGCCCTGGAAACACCATATATTTT. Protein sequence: CASSETGPGNTIYF.

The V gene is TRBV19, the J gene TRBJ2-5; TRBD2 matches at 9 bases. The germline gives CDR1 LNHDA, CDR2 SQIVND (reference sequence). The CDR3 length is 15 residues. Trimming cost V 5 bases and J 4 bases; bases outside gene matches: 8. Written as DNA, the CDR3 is TGTGCCAGTAGTGGCGGCGGGGGGGCCGGAGAGACCCAGTACTTC. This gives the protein CASSGGGGAGETQYF.

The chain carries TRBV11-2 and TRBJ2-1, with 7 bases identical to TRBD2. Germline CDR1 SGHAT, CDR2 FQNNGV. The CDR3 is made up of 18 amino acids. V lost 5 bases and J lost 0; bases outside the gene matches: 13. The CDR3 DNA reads TGTGCCAGCAGCCCCTCCCTGGGGCGGGGGAGCTCCTACAATGAGCAGTTCTTC. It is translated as CASSPSLGRGSSYNEQFF.

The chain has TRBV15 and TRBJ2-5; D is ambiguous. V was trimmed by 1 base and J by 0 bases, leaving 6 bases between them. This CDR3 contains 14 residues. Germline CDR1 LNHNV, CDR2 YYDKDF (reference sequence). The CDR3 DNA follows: TGTGCCACCAGCAGAGTAGGGAACCAAGAGACCCAGTACTTC. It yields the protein CATSRVGNQETQYF. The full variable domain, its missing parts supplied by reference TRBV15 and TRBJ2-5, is DAMVIQNPRYQVTQFGKPVTLSCSQTLNHNVMYWYQQKSSQAPKLLFHYYDKDFNNEADTPDNFQSRRPNTSFCFLDIRSPGLGDTAMYLCATSRVGNQETQYFGPGTRLLVL.

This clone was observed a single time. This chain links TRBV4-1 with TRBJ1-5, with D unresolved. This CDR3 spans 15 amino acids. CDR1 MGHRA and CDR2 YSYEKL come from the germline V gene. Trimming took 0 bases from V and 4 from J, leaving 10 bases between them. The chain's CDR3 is CASSQDRAGNQPQHF. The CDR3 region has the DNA TGCGCCAGCAGCCAAGATCGGGCCGGAAATCAGCCCCAGCATTTT.

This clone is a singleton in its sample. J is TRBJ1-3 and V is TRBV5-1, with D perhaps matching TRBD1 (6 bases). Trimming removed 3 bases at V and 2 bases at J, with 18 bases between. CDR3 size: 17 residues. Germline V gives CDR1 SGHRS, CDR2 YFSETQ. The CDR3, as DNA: TGCGCCAGCAGCTATGAGGGAGGGGGAATCGCTGGAAACACCATATATTTT. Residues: CASSYEGGGIAGNTIYF. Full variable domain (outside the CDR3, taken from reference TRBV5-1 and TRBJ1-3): KAGVTQTPRYLIKTRGQQVTLSCSPISGHRSVSWYQQTPGQGLQFLFEYFSETQRNKGNFPGRFSGRQFSNSRSEMNVSTLELGDSALYLCASSYEGGGIAGNTIYFGEGSWLTVV.

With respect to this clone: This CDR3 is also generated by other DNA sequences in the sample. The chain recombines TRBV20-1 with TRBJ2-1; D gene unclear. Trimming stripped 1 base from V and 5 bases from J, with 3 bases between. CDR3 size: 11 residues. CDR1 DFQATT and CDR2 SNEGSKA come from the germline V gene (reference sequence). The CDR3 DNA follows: TGCAGTGCTAGAGGCGACAATGAGCAGTTCTTC. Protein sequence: CSARGDNEQFF.

CDR3: CASSSEGDGYTF. As DNA, the CDR3 is TGTGCCAGCAGCTCCGAGGGGGATGGCTACACCTTC. V and J are TRBV7-8 and TRBJ1-2, with D perhaps TRBD1 (6 bases). The V gene's germline CDR1 is SGHVS and CDR2 FQNEAQ. Trimming took off 4 bases at V and 6 bases at J, with 9 bases between the two ends. This CDR3 is 12 amino acids long.

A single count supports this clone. CDR3 in DNA: TGTGGCTCGAGCGAACGTCGGGGGGGAGGTGGTGGCTACACCTTC. It yields the protein CGSSERRGGGGGYTF. The chain links TRBV30 to TRBJ1-2, with a weak D call TRBD1 (5 bases). The CDR3 loop spans 15 amino acids. Germline V gene sequence: CDR1 GTSNPN, CDR2 SVGIG (reference sequence).

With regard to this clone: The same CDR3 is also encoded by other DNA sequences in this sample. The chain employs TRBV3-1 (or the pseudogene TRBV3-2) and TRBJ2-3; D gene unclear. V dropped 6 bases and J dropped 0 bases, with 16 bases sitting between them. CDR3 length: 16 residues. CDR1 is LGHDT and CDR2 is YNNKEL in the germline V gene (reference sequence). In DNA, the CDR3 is TGTGCCAGCAGTCAAAGAGGCCAAACTAGCACAGATACGCAGTATTTT. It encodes CASSQRGQTSTDTQYF.

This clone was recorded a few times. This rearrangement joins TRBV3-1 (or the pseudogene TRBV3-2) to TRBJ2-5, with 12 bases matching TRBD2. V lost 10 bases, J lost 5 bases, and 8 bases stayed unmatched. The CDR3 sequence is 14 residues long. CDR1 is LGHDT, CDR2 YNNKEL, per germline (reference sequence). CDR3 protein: CATYSSGGAETQYF. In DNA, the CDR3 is TGTGCCACCTACTCTAGCGGGGGGGCCGAGACCCAGTACTTC.

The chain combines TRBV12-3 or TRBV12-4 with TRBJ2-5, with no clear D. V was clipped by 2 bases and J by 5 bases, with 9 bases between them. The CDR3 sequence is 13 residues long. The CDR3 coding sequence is TGTGCCAGCAGTTTAATCCTAGTCGAGACCCAGTACTTC. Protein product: CASSLILVETQYF.

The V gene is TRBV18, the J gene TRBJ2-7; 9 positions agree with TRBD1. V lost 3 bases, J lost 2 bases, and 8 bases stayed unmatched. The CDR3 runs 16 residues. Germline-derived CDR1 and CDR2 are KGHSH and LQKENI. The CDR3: CASSPGTGHQAYEQYF. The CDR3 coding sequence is TGTGCCAGCTCACCGGGGACAGGGCACCAGGCCTACGAGCAGTACTTC.